Presented here are 19 T cell receptor beta chains from one specimen sequenced in a study of cytomegalovirus exposure and HLA in healthy donors. The PCR had 60 Vbeta and 13 Jbeta primers. Only in-frame clones appear in the TCRdb table, and some are missing; sequencing was by immunoSEQ multiplex PCR. The sample carries around 300,000 clones, about 75% recorded once. The sample comprised PBMCs. These receptors were obtained from a female donor in good health and CMV-seronegative.

The sample holds a few counts of this clone. The rearrangement links TRBV21-1 to TRBJ2-7; whether TRBD1, the table's D call, matches the DNA was not checked. TRBV21-1 is tagged as a pseudogene. This CDR3 has 16 amino acids. The CDR3 DNA sequence: TGTGCCAGCAGCCAAAGTATTAAGGACAAATGCCCCCAGCAGTACTTC. Translated: CASSQSIKDKCPQQYF.

This clone was observed a few times. V gene TRBV6-1 combines with J gene TRBJ1-2; 8 nucleotides agree with TRBD1. The J segment lost 2 bases and the V segment lost 4 bases, leaving 6 bases of the junction unmatched. Germline-derived CDR1 and CDR2 are MNHNS and SASEGT. The CDR3 is made up of 15 amino acids. The CDR3 protein is CASSAYGQGNYGYTF. The DNA for the CDR3 is TGTGCCAGCAGTGCCTATGGACAGGGCAACTATGGCTACACCTTC.

The CDR3 coding sequence is TGTGCCAGCAGCCTCCGGGACAGGTCCTACGAGCAGTACTTC. Translation: CASSLRDRSYEQYF. V usage is TRBV4-2 and J usage is TRBJ2-7; 8 bases agree with TRBD1. This CDR3 contains 14 residues. Per the germline V gene, CDR1 is LGHNA and CDR2 is YNFKEQ. Trimming removed 4 bases from V and 1 base from J; junction bases left unmatched: 3.

V is TRBV6-1 and J is TRBJ1-1; no reliable D call. CDR3 length: 14 amino acids. Germline-derived CDR1 and CDR2 are MNHNS and SASEGT. V was trimmed by 1 base and J by 10 bases, leaving 16 bases between them. The CDR3 coding sequence is TGTGCCAGCAGTGAAGGGAGCCTACCCGGCGGAGCTTTCTTT. As protein: CASSEGSLPGGAFF.

This chain joins TRBV7-9 and TRBJ1-4; D gene uncertain. The CDR3 runs to 14 residues. CDR1 is SEHNR and CDR2 is FQNEAQ in the germline V gene (reference sequence). Trimming shortened V by 1 base and J by 10 bases, and 13 bases separated the two germline ends. CDR3 in amino acids: CASSLEGGSGKLFF. As DNA, the CDR3 is TGTGCCAGCAGCTTAGAAGGTGGGAGCGGAAAACTGTTTTTT.

This chain links TRBV7-8 with TRBJ1-3; no firm D call. This CDR3 comprises 12 residues. With 5 bases removed from V and 2 bases from J, the gap between germline ends came to 4 bases. Germline V gene lookup returns CDR1 SGHVS and CDR2 FQNEAQ. The CDR3 bases are TGTGCCAGCAGCCAGGCTGGAAACACCATATATTTT. It specifies CASSQAGNTIYF.

The CDR3: CASSARGEKYEQYF. As DNA, the CDR3 is TGTGCCAGTAGTGCCAGGGGGGAAAAATACGAGCAGTACTTC. The V and J genes are TRBV19 and TRBJ2-5; perhaps TRBD1 as D (7 bases). The DNA end lines up better with TRBJ2-7; the J call may be wrong. The CDR3 is 14 residues long. CDR1 is LNHDA, CDR2 SQIVND, per germline (reference sequence).

This clone was detected only a few times. V usage is TRBV5-4 and J usage is TRBJ1-1, with TRBD1 matching 7 bases. CDR3 length: 15 amino acids. Looked up from germline, CDR1 is SGHNT and CDR2 is YYREEE (reference sequence). The ends lost 4 bases at V and 3 bases at J; junction bases unmatched: 9. CDR3 residues: CASSAWGTGDTEAFF. The CDR3 DNA follows: TGTGCCAGCAGCGCATGGGGAACAGGGGACACTGAAGCTTTCTTT.

A few counts support this clone. The genes are TRBV7-8 and TRBJ1-2, with TRBD1 as a possible D gene (6 bases). The length of the CDR3 is 14 residues. Trimming removed 2 bases from V and 9 bases from J, with 16 bases in between. The germline V gene encodes CDR1 SGHVS and CDR2 FQNEAQ. The CDR3 sequence: CASSLSIGTLSYTF. In DNA form, the CDR3 reads TGTGCCAGCAGCTTATCCATCGGGACACTAAGCTACACCTTC. The variable domain in full, with the rest retrieved from reference TRBV7-8 and TRBJ1-2, is GAGVSQSPRYKVAKRGQDVALRCDPISGHVSLFWYQQALGQGPEFLTYFQNEAQLDKSGLPSDRFFAERPEGSVSTLKIQRTQQEDSAVYLCASSLSIGTLSYTFGSGTRLTVV.

The chain has TRBV11-2 and TRBJ2-1; 7 nucleotides line up with TRBD2. The CDR3 runs to 15 residues. The V segment lost 3 bases and the J segment 0 bases; nucleotides outside the gene matches: 2. Germline loops: CDR1 SGHAT, CDR2 FQNNGV. CDR3 sequence: CASSFGGSSYNEQFF. DNA for the CDR3: TGTGCCAGCAGCTTCGGCGGGAGCTCCTACAATGAGCAGTTCTTC.

This clone has just a few counts. The chain links TRBV7-9 to TRBJ2-7, with a possible D match to TRBD2 (6 bases). This CDR3 contains 15 residues. The V end lost 5 bases, the J end lost 0 bases, and 14 bases lay between the germline ends. Germline CDR1 SEHNR, CDR2 FQNEAQ (reference sequence). CDR3 DNA: TGTGCCAGCAGCAAAAAAAGGGACTCCTCCTACGAGCAGTACTTC. This codes for CASSKKRDSSYEQYF.

Notes on this clone: Additional DNA sequences in this sample encode the identical CDR3. The V and J genes are TRBV7-9 and TRBJ2-5; D not resolved. CDR1 is SEHNR, CDR2 FQNEAQ, per germline (reference sequence). The CDR3 is 13 residues long. Trimming took 1 base from V and 4 from J, leaving 7 bases between them. The CDR3 spells CASSLGGGETQYF. The CDR3 coding sequence is TGTGCCAGCAGCTTAGGCGGTGGAGAGACCCAGTACTTC.

J is TRBJ2-3 and V is TRBV18, with 7 bases that match TRBD1. The CDR3 spans 16 residues. Unmatched junction bases numbered 7, after V lost 3 bases and J lost 1 base. Germline V gene data show CDR1 as KGHSH and CDR2 as LQKENI. Here the CDR3 reads CASSPSTGLGTDTQYF. Here the CDR3 DNA reads TGTGCCAGCTCACCTTCGACAGGGTTGGGCACAGATACGCAGTATTTT.

The V call is TRBV6-1, the J call TRBJ1-1, with 8 positions matching TRBD1. V shed 0 bases, J shed 5 bases, and the junction held 5 bases outside the gene matches. Germline V gene lookup returns CDR1 MNHNS and CDR2 SASEGT. The CDR3 contains 15 residues. CDR3 in DNA: TGTGCCAGCAGTGAAGCAGGCAGGGGGCGAACTGAAGCTTTCTTT. Its translation: CASSEAGRGRTEAFF.

The gene calls are TRBV5-5 and TRBJ1-2, with D possibly being TRBD1 (5 bases). CDR1 SGHKS and CDR2 YYEKEE come from the germline V gene (reference sequence). With 4 bases removed from V and 5 bases from J, the gap between germline ends came to 15 bases. This CDR3 has 14 amino acids. The CDR3 nucleotides are TGTGCCAGCAGCGGCGTATCGGGGGATTATGGCTACACCTTC. Translation gives CASSGVSGDYGYTF. The variable domain in full, with the rest retrieved from reference TRBV5-5 and TRBJ1-2, is DAGVTQSPTHLIKTRGQQVTLRCSPISGHKSVSWYQQVLGQGPQFIFQYYEKEERGRGNFPDRFSARQFPNYSSELNVNALLLGDSALYLCASSGVSGDYGYTFGSGTRLTVV.

The rearrangement links TRBV27 to TRBJ1-2; 7 bases agree with TRBD1. Germline V gene sequence: CDR1 MNHEY, CDR2 SMNVEV (reference sequence). This CDR3 has 16 amino acids. The J segment lost 4 bases and the V segment lost 5 bases, leaving 13 bases of the junction unmatched. The CDR3 DNA sequence: TGTGCCAGCAGTCCCCTGGGCCAGGGGGATGGCTATGGCTACACCTTC. Translating it yields CASSPLGQGDGYGYTF.

The V and J genes are TRBV18 and TRBJ1-1, with 7 nucleotides matching TRBD1. Germline assignment: CDR1 KGHSH and CDR2 LQKENI. CDR3 length: 14 residues. J was trimmed by 4 bases and V by 3 bases; bases with no gene match: 5. The CDR3 DNA follows: TGTGCCAGCTCACCTCAAACAGGGGCCACTGAAGCTTTCTTT. This translates into CASSPQTGATEAFF.

The chain employs TRBV5-1 and TRBJ2-1; tentatively, D is TRBD2 (6 bases). The CDR3 is 15 residues long. V lost 2 bases, J lost 7 bases, and 16 bases lay in between. Germline CDR1 and CDR2: SGHRS and YFSETQ. In DNA form, the CDR3 reads TGCGCCAGCAGCTTTGGTACGGGAGTGAGGAATGAGCAGTTCTTC. This codes for CASSFGTGVRNEQFF.

This chain links TRBV27 with TRBJ1-2; D remains unclear. Germline V gene sequence: CDR1 MNHEY, CDR2 SMNVEV (reference sequence). The ends were cut back, 0 bases at V and 1 base at J, with 6 bases in the middle. CDR3 length equals 14 residues. CDR3 region: CASSLSRNNYGYTF. The CDR3 DNA is TGTGCCAGCAGTTTATCGCGTAATAACTATGGCTACACCTTC.